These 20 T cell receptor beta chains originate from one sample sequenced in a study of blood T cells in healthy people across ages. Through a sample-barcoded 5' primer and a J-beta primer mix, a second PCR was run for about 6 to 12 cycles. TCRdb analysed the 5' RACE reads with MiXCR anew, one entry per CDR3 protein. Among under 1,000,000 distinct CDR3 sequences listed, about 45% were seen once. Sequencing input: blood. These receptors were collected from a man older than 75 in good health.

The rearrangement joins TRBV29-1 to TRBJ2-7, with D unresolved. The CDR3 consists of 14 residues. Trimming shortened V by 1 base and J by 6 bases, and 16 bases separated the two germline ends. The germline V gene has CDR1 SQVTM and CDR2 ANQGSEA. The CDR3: CSVEVGSRASEQYF. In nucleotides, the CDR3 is TGCAGCGTTGAAGTTGGCTCTAGGGCCTCCGAGCAGTACTTC.

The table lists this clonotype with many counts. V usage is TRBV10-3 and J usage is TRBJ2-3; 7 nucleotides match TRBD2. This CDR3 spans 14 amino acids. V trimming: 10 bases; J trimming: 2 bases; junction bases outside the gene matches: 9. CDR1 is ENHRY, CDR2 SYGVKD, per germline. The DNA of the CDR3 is TGTGCCACCACAAAGGCGGGAGTCACAGATACGCAGTATTTT. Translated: CATTKAGVTDTQYF.

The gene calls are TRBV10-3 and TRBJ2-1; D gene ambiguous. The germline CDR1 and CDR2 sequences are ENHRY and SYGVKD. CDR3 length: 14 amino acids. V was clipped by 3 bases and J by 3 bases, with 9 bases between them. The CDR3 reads CAISDSPDYNEQFF. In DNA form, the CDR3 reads TGTGCCATCAGTGATTCCCCGGACTACAATGAGCAGTTCTTC.

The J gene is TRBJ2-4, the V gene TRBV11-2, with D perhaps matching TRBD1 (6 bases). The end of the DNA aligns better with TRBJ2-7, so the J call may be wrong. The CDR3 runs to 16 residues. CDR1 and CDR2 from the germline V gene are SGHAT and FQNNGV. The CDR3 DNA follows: TGTGCCAGCAGCCCCCGCCGGGACATCCTACCTTACGAGCAGTACTTC. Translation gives CASSPRRDILPYEQYF.

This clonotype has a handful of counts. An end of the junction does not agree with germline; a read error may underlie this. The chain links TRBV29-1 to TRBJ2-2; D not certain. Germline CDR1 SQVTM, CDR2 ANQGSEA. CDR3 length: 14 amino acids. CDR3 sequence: CSVQDSAFSGELFF. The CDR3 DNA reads TGCAGCGTTCAAGACTCGGCTTTCTCCGGGGAGCTGTTTTTT.

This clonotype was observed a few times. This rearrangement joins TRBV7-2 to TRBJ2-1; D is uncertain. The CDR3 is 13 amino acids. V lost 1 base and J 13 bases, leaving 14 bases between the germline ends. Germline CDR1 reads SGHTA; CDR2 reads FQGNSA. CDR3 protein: CASSLEVELGQFF. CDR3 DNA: TGTGCCAGCAGCTTAGAGGTAGAGCTCGGCCAGTTCTTC.

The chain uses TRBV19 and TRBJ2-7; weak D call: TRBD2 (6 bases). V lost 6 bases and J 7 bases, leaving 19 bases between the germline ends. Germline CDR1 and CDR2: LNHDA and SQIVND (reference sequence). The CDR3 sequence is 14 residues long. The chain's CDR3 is CASRADYPGAEQYF. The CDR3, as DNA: TGTGCCAGTAGGGCGGACTACCCTGGAGCGGAGCAGTACTTC.

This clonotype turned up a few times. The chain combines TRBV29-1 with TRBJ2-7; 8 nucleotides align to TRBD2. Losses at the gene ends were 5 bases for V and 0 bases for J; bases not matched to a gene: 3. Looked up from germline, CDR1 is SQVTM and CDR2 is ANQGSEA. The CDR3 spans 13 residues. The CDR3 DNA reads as TGCAGCGTTACCGGGACTAGCTCCTACGAGCAGTACTTC. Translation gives CSVTGTSSYEQYF.

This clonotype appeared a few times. CDR3 coding DNA: TGTGCCAGCAGGGCCACTGGACTAGCGGGACCGGGGGAGCAGTACTTC. Its protein product is CASRATGLAGPGEQYF. The chain couples TRBV6-5 to TRBJ2-7, with 12 bases fitting TRBD2. After removal of 6 bases from V and 7 bases from J, the junction contained 13 bases not matched to a gene. CDR3 length: 16 residues. CDR1 and CDR2 (germline): MNHEY, SVGAGI.

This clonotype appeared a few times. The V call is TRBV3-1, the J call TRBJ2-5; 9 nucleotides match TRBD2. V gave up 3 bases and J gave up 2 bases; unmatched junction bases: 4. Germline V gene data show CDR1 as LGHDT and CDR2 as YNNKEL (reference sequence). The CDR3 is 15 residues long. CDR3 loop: CASSQMTSGQETQYF. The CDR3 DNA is TGTGCCAGCAGCCAGATGACTAGCGGACAAGAGACCCAGTACTTC.

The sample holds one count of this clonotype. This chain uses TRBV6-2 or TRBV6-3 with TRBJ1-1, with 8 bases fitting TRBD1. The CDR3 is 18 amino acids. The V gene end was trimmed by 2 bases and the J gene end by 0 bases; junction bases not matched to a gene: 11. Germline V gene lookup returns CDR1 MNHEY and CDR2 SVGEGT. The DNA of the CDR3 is TGTGCCAGCAGTTACCCAACCGGGACAGGACTTCTGAACACTGAAGCTTTCTTT. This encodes CASSYPTGTGLLNTEAFF.

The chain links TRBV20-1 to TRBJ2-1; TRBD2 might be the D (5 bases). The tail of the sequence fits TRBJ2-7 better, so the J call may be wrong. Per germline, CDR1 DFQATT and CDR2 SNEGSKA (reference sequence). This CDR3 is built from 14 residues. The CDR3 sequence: CSARVSGDYNEQYF. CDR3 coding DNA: TGCAGTGCTAGAGTATCCGGAGACTACAATGAGCAGTACTTC.

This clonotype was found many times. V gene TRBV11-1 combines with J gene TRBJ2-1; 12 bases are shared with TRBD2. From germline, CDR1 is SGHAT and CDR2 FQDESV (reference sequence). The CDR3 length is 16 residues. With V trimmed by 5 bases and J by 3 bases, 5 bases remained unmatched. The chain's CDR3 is CASSALAGGYYNEQFF. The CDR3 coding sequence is TGTGCCAGCAGCGCCCTAGCGGGAGGGTACTACAATGAGCAGTTCTTC.

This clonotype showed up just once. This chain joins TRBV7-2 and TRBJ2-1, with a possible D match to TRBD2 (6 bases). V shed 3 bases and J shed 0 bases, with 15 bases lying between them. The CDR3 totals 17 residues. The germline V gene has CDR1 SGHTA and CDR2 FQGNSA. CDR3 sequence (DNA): TGTGCCAGCAGCTTTCCGCTAGCGAGAAGCTCCTACAATGAGCAGTTCTTC. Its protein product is CASSFPLARSSYNEQFF. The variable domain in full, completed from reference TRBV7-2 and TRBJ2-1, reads GAGVSQSPSNKVTEKGKDVELRCDPISGHTALYWYRQSLGQGLEFLIYFQGNSAPDKSGLPSDRFSAERTGGSVSTLTIQRTQQEDSAVYLCASSFPLARSSYNEQFFGPGTRLTVL.

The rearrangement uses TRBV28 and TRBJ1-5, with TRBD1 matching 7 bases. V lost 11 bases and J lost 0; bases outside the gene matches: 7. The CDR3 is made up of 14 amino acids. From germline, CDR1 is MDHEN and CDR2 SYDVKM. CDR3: CAVDRVSSNQPQHF. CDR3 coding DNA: TGTGCCGTCGACAGGGTCAGTAGCAATCAGCCCCAGCATTTT. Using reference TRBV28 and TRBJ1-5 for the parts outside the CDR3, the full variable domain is DVKVTQSSRYLVKRTGEKVFLECVQDMDHENMFWYRQDPGLGLRLIYFSYDVKMKEKGDIPEGYSVSREKKERFSLILESASTNQTSMYLCAVDRVSSNQPQHFGDGTRLSIL.

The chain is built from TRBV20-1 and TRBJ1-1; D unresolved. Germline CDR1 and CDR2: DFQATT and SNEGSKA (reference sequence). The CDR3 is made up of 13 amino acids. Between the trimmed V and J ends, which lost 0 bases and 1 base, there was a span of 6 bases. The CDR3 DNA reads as TGCAGTGCTAGAGATCATGGGAACACTGAAGCTTTCTTT. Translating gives CSARDHGNTEAFF.

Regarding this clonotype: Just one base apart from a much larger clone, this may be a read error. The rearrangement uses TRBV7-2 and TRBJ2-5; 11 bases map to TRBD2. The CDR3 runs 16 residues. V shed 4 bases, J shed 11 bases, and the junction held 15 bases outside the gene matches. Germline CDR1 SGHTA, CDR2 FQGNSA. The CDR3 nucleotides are TGTGCCAGCAGCTCTCCGACTAGCGGGACTCTACGATCGCAGTACTTC. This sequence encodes CASSSPTSGTLRSQYF.

The CDR3 is CASAVQNSPLHF. CDR3 coding DNA: TGTGCCAGCGCTGTTCAGAATTCACCCCTCCACTTT. The chain joins TRBV28 to TRBJ1-6; D is unresolved. Germline loops: CDR1 MDHEN, CDR2 SYDVKM. Deletions cut 8 bases from V and 7 bases from J, with 9 bases between. The CDR3 extends over 12 amino acids.

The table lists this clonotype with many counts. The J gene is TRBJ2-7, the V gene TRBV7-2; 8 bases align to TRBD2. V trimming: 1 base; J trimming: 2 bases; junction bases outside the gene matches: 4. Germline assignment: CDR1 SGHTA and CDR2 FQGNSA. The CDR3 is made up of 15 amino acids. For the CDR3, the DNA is TGTGCCAGCAGCTTAGATGGCGGGAGGACCTACGAGCAGTACTTC. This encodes CASSLDGGRTYEQYF.

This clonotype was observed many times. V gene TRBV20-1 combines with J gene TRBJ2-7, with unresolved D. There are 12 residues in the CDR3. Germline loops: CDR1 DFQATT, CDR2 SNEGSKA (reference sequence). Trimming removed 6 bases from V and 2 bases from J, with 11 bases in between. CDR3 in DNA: TGCAGTGCATCTTACCAGACCTACGAGCAGTACTTC. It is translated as CSASYQTYEQYF.